This passage covers 15 T cell receptor beta chains from one sample sequenced in a study of T-cell reconstitution after alpha-beta-depleted transplantation in children. Construction of the TCRbeta library involved unique molecular identifiers. MiXCR, applied by TCRdb to the PCR reads, yields one record per CDR3 protein. The profile shows approximately 70,000 distinct CDR3 sequences, roughly 4.9% of them singletons. The sample in question was PBMCs, mostly from graft donor cells, obtained 180 days after TCRalphabeta/CD19-depleted stem cell transplant. The receptors shown here come from a boy under two years old who had a stem cell transplant for acute myeloid leukemia, so the T cells may come from the graft donor.

This clonotype occurred many times. The chain's CDR3 is CAWRLLAGGREQYF. Here the CDR3 DNA reads TGTGCCTGGAGATTACTAGCGGGGGGGCGCGAGCAGTACTTC. J is TRBJ2-7 and V is TRBV30; 13 nucleotides match TRBD2. V was clipped by 3 bases and J by 6 bases; unmatched bases: 5. Germline CDR1 is GTSNPN and CDR2 is SVGIG (reference sequence). The CDR3 is 14 residues long.

This clonotype was recorded many times. V gene TRBV7-2 combines with J gene TRBJ1-1; D call uncertain. CDR3 length equals 17 residues. V was shortened by 2 bases and J by 0 bases, with 16 bases between the two germline ends. The V gene's germline CDR1 is SGHTA and CDR2 FQGNSA. The CDR3 region has the DNA TGTGCCAGCAGCTTACCTTCTGAGAGACTTTTGAACACTGAAGCTTTCTTT. Translated, it gives CASSLPSERLLNTEAFF.

Many counts were recorded for this clonotype. Written as DNA, the CDR3 is TGTGCCAGCAGCTTGGGTCCAGGGATCCCCTACAATGAGCAGTTCTTC. Translating it yields CASSLGPGIPYNEQFF. V is TRBV5-4 and J is TRBJ2-1, with D maybe TRBD1 (5 bases). CDR1 and CDR2 from the germline V gene are SGHNT and YYREEE (reference sequence). Trimming took off 0 bases at V and 2 bases at J, with 12 bases between the two ends. This CDR3 region has 16 residues.

This clonotype showed up many times. This sequence joins TRBV5-6 and TRBJ1-1, with D unclear. The CDR3 spans 14 residues. V gave up 1 base and J gave up 0 bases, with 7 bases separating them. CDR1 and CDR2 from the germline V gene are SGHDT and YYEEEE. The CDR3 DNA is TGTGCCAGCAGCTTGAGGTTGGTGAACACTGAAGCTTTCTTT. Its protein product is CASSLRLVNTEAFF.

The sample holds many counts of this clonotype. V and J are TRBV29-1 and TRBJ1-2, with D hard to call. This CDR3 has 11 residues. V dropped 6 bases and J dropped 13 bases, with 18 bases sitting between them. Germline CDR1 reads SQVTM; CDR2 reads ANQGSEA. CDR3 sequence (DNA): TGCAGCGTCTTTCGACCCCCCTGGGGCACCTTC. Its translation is CSVFRPPWGTF. Together with reference TRBV29-1 and TRBJ1-2, the CDR3 gives the full variable domain: SAVISQKPSRDICQRGTSLTIQCQVDSQVTMMFWYRQQPGQSLTLIATANQGSEATYESGFVIDKFPISRPNLTFSTLTVSNMSPEDSSIYLCSVFRPPWGTFGSGTRLTVV.

This clonotype was observed at least ten times. The V call is TRBV12-3 or TRBV12-4, the J call TRBJ2-3; TRBD1 matches at 8 bases. Trimming at V came to 0 bases and at J to 1 base, leaving 6 bases not matched to a gene. There are 17 residues in the CDR3. The CDR3 DNA reads as TGTGCCAGCAGTTTAGCGGGGGGCAGGGGGCGCACAGATACGCAGTATTTT. Translating gives CASSLAGGRGRTDTQYF.

CDR3: CASSLELRFEQYF. CDR3 bases: TGCGCCAGCAGCTTGGAGCTCCGCTTCGAGCAGTACTTC. The V and J genes are TRBV5-1 and TRBJ2-7, with D hard to call. Germline CDR1 SGHRS, CDR2 YFSETQ. This CDR3 is 13 amino acids long. V lost 0 bases to trimming and J lost 6 bases, with 10 bases between them.

This clonotype was detected ten times or more. This rearrangement joins TRBV5-1 to TRBJ2-7; maybe TRBD1 (6 bases). The length of the CDR3 is 15 residues. Trimming removed 4 bases from V and 1 base from J, with 15 bases in between. Germline V gene sequence: CDR1 SGHRS, CDR2 YFSETQ. CDR3: CASSQTQGFSYEQYF. The CDR3 nucleotides are TGCGCCAGCAGCCAAACTCAGGGGTTTTCCTACGAGCAGTACTTC.

Ten or more counts support this clonotype. This chain joins TRBV20-1 and TRBJ1-1, with D possibly being TRBD1 (5 bases). CDR1 and CDR2 from the germline V gene are DFQATT and SNEGSKA (reference sequence). Trimming left V 5 bases short and J 6 bases short, with 22 bases between. This CDR3 contains 15 residues. CDR3 coding DNA: TGCAGTGCTGAGGACGTGAGCCCTTGGGGGTCTGAAGCTTTCTTT. Translation: CSAEDVSPWGSEAFF.

In its sample, this clonotype was seen many times. This chain uses TRBV20-1 with TRBJ2-7; D could derive from TRBD1 or TRBD2 (6 bases each). V gave up 3 bases and J gave up 6 bases, with 21 bases separating them. Germline V gene data show CDR1 as DFQATT and CDR2 as SNEGSKA (reference sequence). The CDR3 covers 15 residues. CDR3 sequence reads: CSARGLGGGPGEQYF. As DNA, the CDR3 is TGCAGTGCTAGGGGTTTGGGGGGCGGCCCCGGCGAGCAGTACTTC.

This clonotype showed up many times. This chain links TRBV28 with TRBJ1-2, with 8 bases identical to TRBD1. Losses at the gene ends were 7 bases for V and 4 bases for J; bases not matched to a gene: 11. Germline loops: CDR1 MDHEN, CDR2 SYDVKM. The CDR3 has 15 residues. As DNA, the CDR3 is TGTGCCAGCACCCTATCAGGACAGGGAGGCTATGGCTACACCTTC. The encoded protein is CASTLSGQGGYGYTF.

This clonotype was detected ten times or more. The chain carries TRBV27 and TRBJ2-1; D is possibly TRBD2 (6 bases). This CDR3 is built from 14 residues. Per the germline V gene, CDR1 is MNHEY and CDR2 is SMNVEV (reference sequence). Trimming cost V 3 bases and J 5 bases, with 11 bases left between them. This CDR3 reads CASSFPGEDNEQFF. CDR3 bases: TGTGCCAGCAGTTTTCCCGGGGAGGACAATGAGCAGTTCTTC.

This clonotype showed up just once. This chain connects TRBV11-3 to TRBJ2-1, with 8 bases fitting TRBD1. The junction had 4 bases not matched to a gene; V was cut back by 1 base and J by 8 bases. The CDR3 contains 14 residues. In germline, CDR1 is SGHNT, CDR2 YENEEA. CDR3 loop: CASSLVRGRDEQFF. In nucleotides, the CDR3 is TGTGCCAGCAGCTTAGTCAGGGGGCGTGATGAGCAGTTCTTC.

This clonotype was detected once. Since a much larger clone is just one base distant, this may be a read error. This chain uses TRBV3-1 with TRBJ1-5; D call uncertain. The germline V gene encodes CDR1 LGHDT and CDR2 YNNKEL (reference sequence). The CDR3 has 14 residues. The CDR3 loop is CASSRVYSNEPQHF. The CDR3 DNA is TGTGCCAGCAGCCGGGTTTATAGCAATGAGCCCCAGCATTTT. Supplemented by reference TRBV3-1 and TRBJ1-5, the full variable domain reads DTAVSQTPKYLVTQMGNDKSIKCEQNLGHDTMYWYKQDSKKFLKIMFSYNNKELIINETVPNRFSPKSPDKAHLNLHINSLELGDSAVYFCASSRVYSNEPQHFGDGTRLSIL.

This clonotype was seen at least ten times. V gene TRBV3-1 combines with J gene TRBJ2-1, with TRBD2 matching 8 bases. The CDR3 has 11 amino acids. Germline V CDR1 and CDR2: LGHDT, YNNKEL (reference sequence). J lost 8 bases, V lost 8 bases, and 2 bases had no gene match. The CDR3 nucleotides read TGTGCCAGCGGCGGGGGGCATGAGCAGTTCTTC. Protein sequence: CASGGGHEQFF.